Each of the 21 T cell receptor beta chains below was sequenced from the same sample in a study of CD8 T cell repertoires and HIV-1 epitope variants. Repertoires were generated with immunoSEQ multiplex PCR, while TCRdb's copy carries only in-frame clones and drops some. Of more than 85,000 clones in the sample, almost 75% are singletons; the top ten hold 25% to 30%. The sequencing sample was made of uncultured baseline CD8+ T cells from peripheral blood mononuclear cells (PBMCs). The receptors stem from a male donor with HIV.

The table lists this clone with a count of one. The V call is TRBV28, the J call TRBJ1-5; weak D call: TRBD1 (5 bases). V was cut by 2 bases and J by 2 bases, with 13 bases left in between. This CDR3 has 16 amino acids. Germline V gene sequence: CDR1 MDHEN, CDR2 SYDVKM. CDR3 DNA sequence: TGTGCCAGCAGTTTAGACAGCCTAGGGGGCAATCAGCCCCAGCATTTT. Translation gives CASSLDSLGGNQPQHF.

The rearrangement links TRBV28 to TRBJ1-5, with TRBD1 matching over 9 bases. The CDR3 spans 16 residues. The V and J ends lost 4 bases and 3 bases, in that order; junction bases with no gene match: 7. Germline CDR1 is MDHEN and CDR2 is SYDVKM. The CDR3 loop is CASSSEQGALNQPQHF. CDR3 sequence (DNA): TGTGCCAGCAGTTCCGAACAGGGGGCTCTCAATCAGCCCCAGCATTTT. The full variable domain, rest sourced from reference TRBV28 and TRBJ1-5, is DVKVTQSSRYLVKRTGEKVFLECVQDMDHENMFWYRQDPGLGLRLIYFSYDVKMKEKGDIPEGYSVSREKKERFSLILESASTNQTSMYLCASSSEQGALNQPQHFGDGTRLSIL.

The V and J genes are TRBV4-3 and TRBJ1-5; unclear D gene. Germline values: CDR1 LGHNA, CDR2 YSLEER. V lost 1 base to trimming and J lost 9 bases, with 10 bases between them. This CDR3 contains 13 residues. DNA for the CDR3: TGCGCCAGCAGCCAAGTTTCCGGTCGGCCCCAGCATTTT. Translating it yields CASSQVSGRPQHF.

The rearrangement joins TRBV5-1 to TRBJ2-3; the match to TRBD2 covers 10 bases. Losses at the gene ends were 2 bases for V and 1 base for J; bases not matched to a gene: 4. Germline V gene data show CDR1 as SGHRS and CDR2 as YFSETQ. This CDR3 is built from 16 residues. The CDR3 region is CASSFASGRGTDTQYF. DNA for the CDR3: TGCGCCAGCAGCTTCGCTAGCGGGAGAGGCACAGATACGCAGTATTTT.

J is TRBJ2-7 and V is TRBV7-2; TRBD1 agrees at 10 bases. The CDR3 contains 13 residues. Per germline, CDR1 SGHTA and CDR2 FQGNSA. With V trimmed by 3 bases and J by 5 bases, 1 base remained unmatched. This CDR3 is CASSLGQGNEQYF. In nucleotides, the CDR3 is TGTGCCAGCAGCTTGGGACAGGGGAACGAGCAGTACTTC.

V and J are TRBV28 and TRBJ2-6; perhaps TRBD1 as D (6 bases). Per the germline V gene, CDR1 is MDHEN and CDR2 is SYDVKM. The CDR3 spans 13 residues. Trimming shortened V by 11 bases and J by 3 bases, and 11 bases separated the two germline ends. CDR3 in DNA: TGTGCCGTCAACAGGGTTGGGGCCAACGTCCTGACTTTC. This codes for CAVNRVGANVLTF.

The chain employs TRBV5-1 and TRBJ2-5; 8 bases line up with TRBD2. This CDR3 has 14 amino acids. CDR1 SGHRS and CDR2 YFSETQ come from the germline V gene. J lost 3 bases, V lost 3 bases, and 4 bases had no gene match. The CDR3 region has the DNA TGCGCCAGCAGCTGGGGACTAGAAAAAGAGACCCAGTACTTC. Residues: CASSWGLEKETQYF.

This clone has a handful of counts. The V call is TRBV5-1, the J call TRBJ2-2, with 7 bases lining up with TRBD1. CDR1 is SGHRS, CDR2 YFSETQ, per germline. There are 15 residues in the CDR3. With V trimmed by 4 bases and J by 7 bases, 10 bases remained unmatched. CDR3 in amino acids: CASSLGQLSSGELFF. The CDR3 nucleotides read TGCGCCAGCAGCCTGGGACAGTTGAGTAGCGGGGAGCTGTTTTTT.

This clone came up once. CDR3 nucleotides: TGTGCCAGCAGCGGACCTTTCTACGAGCAGTACTTC. Its translation: CASSGPFYEQYF. The V gene is TRBV5-6, the J gene TRBJ2-7; D unclear. Trimming removed 4 bases at V and 3 bases at J, with 8 bases between. The CDR3 consists of 12 residues. Per germline, CDR1 SGHDT and CDR2 YYEEEE.

This clone has at least ten counts. This CDR3 is CASSLGQLQETQYF. Written as DNA, the CDR3 is TGTGCCAGCAGCTTAGGCCAGCTCCAAGAGACCCAGTACTTC. J is TRBJ2-5 and V is TRBV13, with D unresolved. In germline, CDR1 is PRHDT, CDR2 FYEKMQ (reference sequence). V dropped 0 bases and J dropped 1 base, with 6 bases sitting between them. The CDR3 is 14 residues long.

The chain carries TRBV7-7 and TRBJ2-3; D not certain. Trimming pared 6 bases from V and 5 bases from J, leaving 12 bases between. CDR1 is SSHAT and CDR2 is FNYEAQ in the germline V gene (reference sequence). The CDR3 loop spans 13 amino acids. The CDR3 sequence: CASRPLVQDTQYF. Written as DNA, the CDR3 is TGTGCCAGCAGGCCTCTAGTTCAAGATACGCAGTATTTT.

The CDR3: CASSHDFGRVSGNTIYF. CDR3 sequence (DNA): TGTGCCAGCAGCCACGACTTTGGACGGGTCTCTGGAAACACCATATATTTT. The V gene is TRBV14, the J gene TRBJ1-3; unclear D gene. Trimming pared 3 bases from V and 0 bases from J, leaving 15 bases between. CDR1 SGHDN and CDR2 FVKESK come from the germline V gene. This CDR3 region has 17 residues.

This clone came up a few times. The genes are TRBV5-6 and TRBJ2-5, with 8 positions matching TRBD1. The ends lost 2 bases at V and 2 bases at J; junction bases unmatched: 11. The CDR3 spans 17 residues. From germline, CDR1 is SGHDT and CDR2 YYEEEE. The CDR3 DNA follows: TGTGCCAGCAGCTTAGCCGGGACAGGAGGTGAACAAGAGACCCAGTACTTC. Its protein is CASSLAGTGGEQETQYF.

This chain uses TRBV10-2 with TRBJ2-7; D remains unclear. Between the trimmed V and J ends, which lost 7 bases and 4 bases, there was a span of 11 bases. Germline loops: CDR1 WSHSY, CDR2 SAAADI. This CDR3 has 12 residues. CDR3 DNA sequence: TGCGCCAGCAACTCTGTGGAATACGAGCAGTACTTC. Translation gives CASNSVEYEQYF.

The chain has TRBV5-6 and TRBJ1-6, with D tentatively TRBD1 (5 bases). Germline V gene data show CDR1 as SGHDT and CDR2 as YYEEEE. There are 14 residues in the CDR3. Between the trimmed V and J ends, which lost 0 bases and 13 bases, there was a span of 14 bases. CDR3 coding DNA: TGTGCCAGCAGCTTGGAACAGGCCTTGACGCCCCTCCACTTT. It encodes CASSLEQALTPLHF.

The chain uses TRBV6-6 and TRBJ1-1; tentatively, D is TRBD1 (6 bases). Germline values: CDR1 MNHNY, CDR2 SVGAGI (reference sequence). Trimming took 4 bases from V and 1 from J, leaving 13 bases between them. The CDR3 sequence is 15 residues long. The CDR3 reads CASSSLQGRNTEAFF. The CDR3 region has the DNA TGTGCCAGCAGTTCCCTACAGGGTCGGAACACTGAAGCTTTCTTT.

The chain couples TRBV28 to TRBJ1-2; D call uncertain. The CDR3 is made up of 13 amino acids. Deletions cut 6 bases from V and 4 bases from J, with 12 bases between. Germline V CDR1 and CDR2: MDHEN, SYDVKM. The CDR3 nucleotides read TGTGCCAGCAGCCAGACGGAGCCCTATGGCTACACCTTC. The encoded protein is CASSQTEPYGYTF.

The chain combines TRBV27 with TRBJ2-1; D is unclear. The CDR3 length is 14 residues. The germline gives CDR1 MNHEY, CDR2 SMNVEV (reference sequence). Trimming removed 2 bases from V and 2 bases from J, with 7 bases in between. CDR3 region: CASSLNGPYNEQFF. In DNA form, the CDR3 reads TGTGCCAGCAGTTTAAACGGCCCCTACAATGAGCAGTTCTTC.

This clone has ten or more counts. The chain is built from TRBV30 and TRBJ1-1; D is possibly TRBD1 (5 bases). This CDR3 comprises 16 residues. The V and J ends lost 1 base and 4 bases respectively, with 19 bases between them. Germline CDR1 reads GTSNPN; CDR2 reads SVGIG (reference sequence). This CDR3 is CAWSGWGSLSGTEAFF. CDR3 DNA sequence: TGTGCCTGGAGTGGATGGGGGAGCTTGTCTGGCACTGAAGCTTTCTTT.

This clone occurred a few times. The genes are TRBV10-3 and TRBJ1-1, with no clear D. Trimming removed 3 bases at V and 10 bases at J, with 12 bases between. This CDR3 contains 12 residues. From germline, CDR1 is ENHRY and CDR2 SYGVKD. CDR3 residues: CAISDKGKGAFF. The CDR3 nucleotides read TGTGCCATCAGTGACAAGGGAAAGGGAGCTTTCTTT.

The rearrangement links TRBV25-1 to TRBJ2-7; 11 nucleotides match TRBD2. V lost 5 bases and J lost 3; bases outside the gene matches: 3. Germline CDR1 and CDR2: MGHDK and SYGVNS. CDR3 size: 14 residues. This chain's CDR3 is CASSIAGGFYEQYF. Here the CDR3 DNA reads TGTGCCAGCAGTATAGCGGGAGGGTTCTACGAGCAGTACTTC.